Listed below are T cell receptor beta chains from one sample, sequenced in a study of technical replicates of blood from several donors. Measured with immunoSEQ multiplex PCR; TCRdb has only the in-frame clones, and not every one. Among approximately 70,000 clones listed, about 97% were seen once. Material for sequencing was T cells isolated from PBMCs. These receptors all come from a human donor in good health. Each CDR3 is given with its conserved first and last residue. Fields, in order: V gene, clone size, D gene, J gene, CDR3 DNA, CDR3 protein. D genes are given only for firm matches. A row's size may be missing; if present it is once, few, many or a size class.

v_call: TRBV11-3; clone_size: NA; d_call: NA; j_call: TRBJ1-1; cdr3_nt: TGTGCCAGCAGCCCCGGGGGGATCCGAGGCACTGAAGCTTTCTTT; cdr3_aa: CASSPGGIRGTEAFF
v_call: TRBV11-2; clone_size: NA; d_call: TRBD1; j_call: TRBJ1-1; cdr3_nt: TGTGCCAGCAGCTTCACCGACAGGGGGTACACTGAAGCTTTCTTT; cdr3_aa: CASSFTDRGYTEAFF
v_call: TRBV6-5; clone_size: NA; d_call: NA; j_call: TRBJ2-5; cdr3_nt: TGTGCCAGCGGGAGGATCGACCAGTACTTC; cdr3_aa: CASGRIDQYF
v_call: TRBV19; clone_size: NA; d_call: NA; j_call: TRBJ2-3; cdr3_nt: TGTGCCAGTAGAAGGGGAGGGGCTTGGACAGCCTCCACGGATACGCAGTATTTT; cdr3_aa: CASRRGGAWTASTDTQYF
v_call: TRBV6-1; clone_size: NA; d_call: NA; j_call: TRBJ2-7; cdr3_nt: TGTGCCAGCAGTGCTACCAGGGGGGCAAACGAGCAGTACTTC; cdr3_aa: CASSATRGANEQYF
v_call: TRBV7-6; clone_size: NA; d_call: NA; j_call: TRBJ1-1; cdr3_nt: TGTGCCAGCAGCGGGGCGTGGTGCAGGGGAAGCGATGAAGCTTTCTTT; cdr3_aa: CASSGAWCRGSDEAFF
v_call: TRBV4-2; clone_size: once; d_call: NA; j_call: TRBJ2-7; cdr3_nt: TGTGCCAGCAGCCAAGCACTCGAGAACTACGAGCAGTACTTC; cdr3_aa: CASSQALENYEQYF
v_call: TRBV4-3; clone_size: NA; d_call: TRBD1; j_call: TRBJ2-1; cdr3_nt: TGCGCCAGCAGCCAAGAAGACAGGGTGTGGAGCAATGAGCAGTTCTTC; cdr3_aa: CASSQEDRVWSNEQFF
v_call: TRBV27; clone_size: once; d_call: NA; j_call: TRBJ1-2; cdr3_nt: TGTGCCAGCAGTTGGGGAGGCGGTTCCCTAGATGGCTACACCTTC; cdr3_aa: CASSWGGGSLDGYTF
v_call: TRBV5-1; clone_size: NA; d_call: NA; j_call: TRBJ2-5; cdr3_nt: TGCGCCAGCAGCGAAACAGGCCAATGGACCCAGTACTTC; cdr3_aa: CASSETGQWTQYF
v_call: TRBV7-9; clone_size: NA; d_call: TRBD2; j_call: TRBJ2-7; cdr3_nt: TGTGCCAGCAGCCCCGGGACTAGCGGGATCATTTGGTACGAGCAGTACTTC; cdr3_aa: CASSPGTSGIIWYEQYF
v_call: TRBV30; clone_size: NA; d_call: NA; j_call: TRBJ1-1; cdr3_nt: TGTGCCTGGTATGACGGGACAAAAGCTTTCTTT; cdr3_aa: CAWYDGTKAFF
v_call: TRBV7-9; clone_size: NA; d_call: TRBD1; j_call: TRBJ1-1; cdr3_nt: TGTGCCAGCAGCTTGGGGACAGGGGACACTGAAGCTTTCTTT; cdr3_aa: CASSLGTGDTEAFF
v_call: TRBV19; clone_size: NA; d_call: TRBD1; j_call: TRBJ2-5; cdr3_nt: TGTGCCAGTAGGCAAAACCCACAGGGGCAAGAGACCCAGTACTTC; cdr3_aa: CASRQNPQGQETQYF
v_call: TRBV7-3; clone_size: NA; d_call: NA; j_call: TRBJ1-1; cdr3_nt: TGTGCCAGCAGCTTACAGGGTATCCTTGAAGCTTTCTTT; cdr3_aa: CASSLQGILEAFF
v_call: TRBV30; clone_size: NA; d_call: TRBD2; j_call: TRBJ2-2; cdr3_nt: TGTGCCTGGAGTGTACGGGAGGGCGGGGAGCTGTTTTTT; cdr3_aa: CAWSVREGGELFF
v_call: TRBV7-8; clone_size: NA; d_call: NA; j_call: TRBJ1-5; cdr3_nt: TGTGCCAGCAGCTGGGGAGAGGGTCGCGGTCAGCCCCAGCATTTT; cdr3_aa: CASSWGEGRGQPQHF
v_call: TRBV9; clone_size: NA; d_call: NA; j_call: TRBJ1-1; cdr3_nt: TGTGCCAGCAGCCCGGCGGGGAAGAACACTGAAGCTTTCTTT; cdr3_aa: CASSPAGKNTEAFF
v_call: TRBV23-1; clone_size: NA; d_call: NA; j_call: TRBJ1-2; cdr3_nt: TGCGCCAGCAGTCTAGAAGGGGCTAACTATGGCTACACCTTC; cdr3_aa: CASSLEGANYGYTF
v_call: TRBV2; clone_size: NA; d_call: NA; j_call: TRBJ2-7; cdr3_nt: TGTGCCAGCAGTGAATTACAGGGTGGGTCCTACGAGCAGTACTTC; cdr3_aa: CASSELQGGSYEQYF
v_call: TRBV9; clone_size: once; d_call: NA; j_call: TRBJ2-7; cdr3_nt: TGTGCCAGCAGCGTAGGGGGCAGGGCTTACGAGCAGTACTTC; cdr3_aa: CASSVGGRAYEQYF
v_call: TRBV6-1; clone_size: NA; d_call: NA; j_call: TRBJ2-1; cdr3_nt: TGTGCCAGCAGTGTTGTGGCGGGTAAGGGCAATGAGCAGTTCTTC; cdr3_aa: CASSVVAGKGNEQFF
v_call: TRBV6-5; clone_size: NA; d_call: NA; j_call: TRBJ1-1; cdr3_nt: TGTGCCAGCAGACGGCAGGGAACGGCTTTCTTT; cdr3_aa: CASRRQGTAFF
v_call: TRBV28; clone_size: NA; d_call: NA; j_call: TRBJ1-3; cdr3_nt: TGTGCCAGCAGTTCCTCCGACAGAAACACCATATATTTT; cdr3_aa: CASSSSDRNTIYF
v_call: TRBV5-1; clone_size: NA; d_call: TRBD2; j_call: TRBJ2-3; cdr3_nt: TGCGCCAGCAGCTTGGCCAGCGGGAGGTTTGCAGATACGCAGTATTTT; cdr3_aa: CASSLASGRFADTQYF
v_call: TRBV19; clone_size: NA; d_call: NA; j_call: TRBJ1-5; cdr3_nt: TGTGCCAGTAGACACCGGGAGATGAATCAGCCCCAGCATTTT; cdr3_aa: CASRHREMNQPQHF
v_call: TRBV7-2; clone_size: NA; d_call: NA; j_call: TRBJ1-2; cdr3_nt: TGTGCCAGCAGCTTAGCGTTCTTGGGCTACACCTTC; cdr3_aa: CASSLAFLGYTF
v_call: TRBV12-1; clone_size: NA; d_call: NA; j_call: TRBJ2-7; cdr3_nt: TGTGCCAGCAGCTTGTCCTCGACAGGGACCCAATACCTATACGTGGAGCAGTACTTC; cdr3_aa: CASSLSSTGTQYLYVEQYF
v_call: TRBV15; clone_size: once; d_call: NA; j_call: TRBJ2-5; cdr3_nt: TGTGCCACCAGCAGAGATCTGACACAAGAGACCCAGTACTTC; cdr3_aa: CATSRDLTQETQYF
v_call: TRBV4-2; clone_size: NA; d_call: NA; j_call: TRBJ1-2; cdr3_nt: TGTGCCAGCAGCCAAGATTCGAGCTACTATGGCTACACCTTC; cdr3_aa: CASSQDSSYYGYTF
v_call: TRBV27; clone_size: NA; d_call: NA; j_call: TRBJ1-1; cdr3_nt: TGTGCCAGCAGTCCCTGGGTGGGGGGGAACACTGAAGCTTTCTTT; cdr3_aa: CASSPWVGGNTEAFF
v_call: TRBV27; clone_size: once; d_call: NA; j_call: TRBJ2-1; cdr3_nt: TGTGCCAGCAGTTTAGTACAGACCAATGAGCAGTTCTTC; cdr3_aa: CASSLVQTNEQFF
v_call: TRBV4-3; clone_size: NA; d_call: TRBD2; j_call: TRBJ2-1; cdr3_nt: TGCGCCAGCAGCCAAGATAACCTCGCGGGAGGGTTAAATGAGCAGTTCTTC; cdr3_aa: CASSQDNLAGGLNEQFF
v_call: TRBV19; clone_size: NA; d_call: NA; j_call: TRBJ2-7; cdr3_nt: TGTGCCAGTAGTATCCGGCACGACAACGAGCAGTACTTC; cdr3_aa: CASSIRHDNEQYF
v_call: TRBV7-2; clone_size: NA; d_call: TRBD2; j_call: TRBJ2-3; cdr3_nt: TGTGCCAGCAGCTTAACTAGCGGGAGTTACACAGATACGCAGTATTTT; cdr3_aa: CASSLTSGSYTDTQYF
v_call: TRBV13; clone_size: NA; d_call: NA; j_call: TRBJ2-7; cdr3_nt: TGTGCCAGCAGCTTTTTATCCGAGCAGTACTTC; cdr3_aa: CASSFLSEQYF
v_call: TRBV6-5; clone_size: NA; d_call: NA; j_call: TRBJ2-3; cdr3_nt: TGTGCCAGCAGAACCACCGGGATAAGGGATACGCAGTATTTT; cdr3_aa: CASRTTGIRDTQYF
v_call: TRBV28; clone_size: NA; d_call: NA; j_call: TRBJ1-5; cdr3_nt: TGTGCCAGTTCAGGGTCCCAAGTATACAATCAGCCCCAGCATTTT; cdr3_aa: CASSGSQVYNQPQHF
v_call: TRBV27; clone_size: NA; d_call: NA; j_call: TRBJ2-1; cdr3_nt: TGTGCCAGCAGTTACTCAGGGAATCCGTCCTACAATGAGCAGTTCTTC; cdr3_aa: CASSYSGNPSYNEQFF
v_call: TRBV27; clone_size: NA; d_call: NA; j_call: TRBJ2-5; cdr3_nt: TGTGCCAGCAGTTTCGCTAGAGACGTGACCCAGTACTTC; cdr3_aa: CASSFARDVTQYF
v_call: TRBV28; clone_size: NA; d_call: NA; j_call: TRBJ1-5; cdr3_nt: TGTGCCAGCACCCCCCGGGGGGGGGCTCCCCGGCCCCAGCATTTT; cdr3_aa: CASTPRGGAPRPQHF
v_call: TRBV2; clone_size: NA; d_call: NA; j_call: TRBJ1-5; cdr3_nt: TGTGCCAGCGGGGGGGATCAGCCCCAGCATTTT; cdr3_aa: CASGGDQPQHF
v_call: TRBV7-6; clone_size: NA; d_call: TRBD2; j_call: TRBJ2-1; cdr3_nt: TGTGCCAGCAGCTTTAATAGCGGGAGGGCCTACAATGAGCAGTTCTTC; cdr3_aa: CASSFNSGRAYNEQFF
v_call: TRBV28; clone_size: NA; d_call: NA; j_call: TRBJ2-1; cdr3_nt: TGTGCCAGCGGCCGTCTTCTTCTGGAGCAGTTCTTC; cdr3_aa: CASGRLLLEQFF
v_call: TRBV4-3; clone_size: NA; d_call: NA; j_call: TRBJ2-2; cdr3_nt: TGCGCCAGCAGCCAAGACGGGACCGGGGAGCTGTTTTTT; cdr3_aa: CASSQDGTGELFF
v_call: TRBV11-1; clone_size: NA; d_call: NA; j_call: TRBJ1-1; cdr3_nt: TGTGCCAGCAGCTTAGCCCGGACAGAGCCTGAAGCTTTCTTT; cdr3_aa: CASSLARTEPEAFF
v_call: TRBV20-1; clone_size: NA; d_call: NA; j_call: TRBJ2-5; cdr3_nt: TGCAGTGAGGGGGATGAGACCCAGTACTTC; cdr3_aa: CSEGDETQYF
v_call: TRBV19; clone_size: NA; d_call: TRBD1; j_call: TRBJ2-7; cdr3_nt: TGTGCCAGTAGCTTCAGGGGGACCCACGAGCAGTACTTC; cdr3_aa: CASSFRGTHEQYF
v_call: TRBV5-1; clone_size: NA; d_call: NA; j_call: TRBJ2-7; cdr3_nt: TGCGCCAGCAGCCGCGGACAATGGAACTACGAGCAGTACTTC; cdr3_aa: CASSRGQWNYEQYF
v_call: TRBV18; clone_size: NA; d_call: NA; j_call: TRBJ1-5; cdr3_nt: TGTGCCAGCTCACCGGGCAGGGGCAATCAGCCCCAGCATTTT; cdr3_aa: CASSPGRGNQPQHF
v_call: TRBV30; clone_size: NA; d_call: NA; j_call: TRBJ1-1; cdr3_nt: TGTGCCTGGAGTGTACCCAAGAAGCGGCCTGAAGCTTTCTTT; cdr3_aa: CAWSVPKKRPEAFF
v_call: TRBV6-5; clone_size: NA; d_call: TRBD2; j_call: TRBJ2-7; cdr3_nt: TGTGCCAGCAGTTACTCCCTTCTACCTAGCGGGCACGAGCAGTACTTC; cdr3_aa: CASSYSLLPSGHEQYF
v_call: TRBV30; clone_size: NA; d_call: NA; j_call: TRBJ1-4; cdr3_nt: TGTGCCTGGAGTCAACAGGGAAGACGCGAAAAACTGTTTTTT; cdr3_aa: CAWSQQGRREKLFF
v_call: TRBV30; clone_size: NA; d_call: NA; j_call: TRBJ1-3; cdr3_nt: TGTGCTTCTGAAGGGGTTATTGGAAACACCATATATTTT; cdr3_aa: CASEGVIGNTIYF